Below, one TCR beta chain is given with its context. Its cognate antigen is unknown. CDR3 size: 15 residues. Germline assignment: CDR1 MDHEN and CDR2 SYDVKM. Trimming cost V 7 bases and J 2 bases; bases outside gene matches: 7. The naive CD8 fraction comprised CD45RO-negative cells positively selected for CCR7 and excluded terminally differentiated effector memory CD45RA+ cells. Authors' data handling: ImmunoSEQ junction-only sequences lacked quality scores, so their filtering differed. Profiling relied on immunoSEQ multiplex PCR, and the TCRdb table lists in-frame clones only, not all of them. V, J and clone size derive from that table, while D and trimming were established from the DNA sequence. This table holds about 680,000 clones, under 95% found once. This record comes from a study of shared clonotypes between healthy human individuals. Overall study findings and caveats: Approximately 5.3% was the fraction of naive CD4 clonotypes found shared across a few donors.

This clonotype was sampled from a man younger than 40 in good health. V and J are TRBV28 and TRBJ2-1, with TRBD1 matching over 8 bases. Sequenced input: naive CD8+ T cells sorted from blood. In nucleotides, the CDR3 is TGTGCCAGCATCTCTGCGGGACAGGCCTACAATGAGCAGTTCTTC. It specifies CASISAGQAYNEQFF.